The 20 T cell receptor beta chains in this list originate from one sample, sequenced in a study of OX40 agonist ivuxolimab in advanced cancers. Libraries were prepared through the immunoSEQ multiplex PCR assay. This is the immuneACCESS table as TCRdb keeps it, with only in-frame sequences that have V and J called. A part of the clones is gone; compared with another copy, unresolved V genes explain less than half, and the rest is unexplained. The sample profile shows about 40,000 clones; 80% to 90% of them were found once. About 4.7% of the sample is in the top ten clones. Sequenced material: CD4+ or CD8+ T cells sorted from blood, taken in a trial of the OX40 agonist ivuxolimab. These TCRs come from an adult with an advanced solid tumor such as melanoma, head and neck, liver or kidney cancer.

This chain connects TRBV29-1 to TRBJ1-1; the D is unclear. The germline V gene has CDR1 SQVTM and CDR2 ANQGSEA. There are 11 residues in the CDR3. With 8 bases removed from V and 7 bases from J, the gap between germline ends came to 14 bases. The CDR3 region is CSSARTGEAFF. The CDR3 coding sequence is TGCAGCTCTGCCCGAACCGGTGAAGCTTTCTTT.

J is TRBJ2-7 and V is TRBV13; 9 bases are shared with TRBD2. The germline V gene has CDR1 PRHDT and CDR2 FYEKMQ (reference sequence). With 5 bases clipped from V and 4 bases from J, the junction kept 6 bases outside the gene matches. The CDR3 runs to 14 residues. The CDR3 DNA sequence: TGTGCCAGCAGCGCGGGACTAGCTGAGTACGAGCAGTACTTC. Protein product: CASSAGLAEYEQYF.

The gene calls are TRBV5-8 and TRBJ2-1; no definite D call. CDR3 length: 15 residues. V was shortened by 2 bases and J by 0 bases, with 9 bases between the two germline ends. The germline V gene has CDR1 SGHTS and CDR2 YDEGEE. The CDR3 DNA sequence: TGTGCCAGCAGCTTAGGCAGGACCTCCTACAATGAGCAGTTCTTC. Translation gives CASSLGRTSYNEQFF.

The chain recombines TRBV6-6 with TRBJ2-2; the D gene is possibly TRBD1 (6 bases). The ends were cut back, 4 bases at V and 6 bases at J, with 12 bases in the middle. Germline V gene data show CDR1 as MNHNY and CDR2 as SVGAGI (reference sequence). This CDR3 has 14 residues. CDR3 residues: CASSLNRVPGELFF. The CDR3 region has the DNA TGTGCCAGCAGTTTGAACAGGGTCCCCGGGGAGCTGTTTTTT.

The V call is TRBV6-6, the J call TRBJ1-1, with TRBD1 identical over 8 bases. The CDR3 loop spans 16 amino acids. Germline loops: CDR1 MNHNY, CDR2 SVGAGI (reference sequence). The V segment lost 8 bases and the J segment 1 base; nucleotides outside the gene matches: 12. CDR3 loop: CASLAYRTGRNTEAFF. CDR3 in DNA: TGTGCCAGCCTGGCATATCGGACAGGGAGGAACACTGAAGCTTTCTTT.

The chain joins TRBV9 to TRBJ1-4, with a tentative D call TRBD1 (6 bases). The V end was cut by 0 bases, the J end by 5 bases, with 11 bases between. This CDR3 contains 15 residues. CDR1 and CDR2 from the germline V gene are SGDLS and YYNGEE. The CDR3 spells CASSVGSGQNEKLFF. In DNA, the CDR3 is TGTGCCAGCAGCGTAGGGAGTGGACAGAATGAAAAACTGTTTTTT.

The rearrangement joins TRBV6-6 to TRBJ1-4, with 7 bases identical to TRBD1. This CDR3 has 14 residues. The germline gives CDR1 MNHNY, CDR2 SVGAGI (reference sequence). Trimming took 10 bases from V and 7 from J; bases not matched to a gene: 12. CDR3 coding DNA: TGTGCCACCTCACAGGGGTACTCAGGTGAAAAACTGTTTTTT. Protein sequence: CATSQGYSGEKLFF.

This clone came up a few times. CDR3: CASSNRGGSYNEQFF. In DNA, the CDR3 is TGTGCCAGCAGCAACAGGGGCGGCTCCTACAATGAGCAGTTCTTC. The chain recombines TRBV7-2 with TRBJ2-1; TRBD1 matches at 7 bases. The V segment lost 5 bases and the J segment 0 bases; nucleotides outside the gene matches: 4. Germline lookup yields CDR1 SGHTA and CDR2 FQGNSA. The CDR3 has 15 residues.

The genes are TRBV27 and TRBJ2-7; 11 bases line up with TRBD2. Germline V gene data show CDR1 as MNHEY and CDR2 as SMNVEV (reference sequence). Trimming cost V 2 bases and J 4 bases; bases outside gene matches: 10. The CDR3 is 17 residues long. The CDR3 region has the DNA TGTGCCAGCAGTTTACGCTTTAGCGGGAGGGGGACTTACGAGCAGTACTTC. It specifies CASSLRFSGRGTYEQYF.

DNA for the CDR3: TGTGCCATTGGACCCGACCCAACGGGAGGTGTCTACAATGAGCAGTTCTTC. Translation: CAIGPDPTGGVYNEQFF. This chain uses TRBV10-3 with TRBJ2-1, with TRBD2 matching 7 bases. Germline loops: CDR1 ENHRY, CDR2 SYGVKD. The V segment lost 9 bases and the J segment 3 bases; nucleotides outside the gene matches: 17. This CDR3 contains 17 residues.

The chain combines TRBV10-2 with TRBJ2-5; TRBD2 matches at 8 bases. J was trimmed by 5 bases and V by 6 bases; bases with no gene match: 5. The CDR3 spans 13 residues. Germline V gene sequence: CDR1 WSHSY, CDR2 SAAADI. CDR3 residues: CASSPLAAETQYF. The CDR3 nucleotides are TGCGCCAGCAGCCCACTAGCGGCCGAGACCCAGTACTTC.

The chain uses TRBV27 and TRBJ1-4; 11 bases fit TRBD1. The CDR3 loop spans 16 amino acids. Germline loops: CDR1 MNHEY, CDR2 SMNVEV (reference sequence). The junction had 2 bases not matched to a gene; V was cut back by 0 bases and J by 5 bases. This chain's CDR3 is CASSLSRDRGNEKLFF. DNA of the CDR3: TGTGCCAGCAGTTTATCACGGGACAGGGGGAATGAAAAACTGTTTTTT.

The V gene is TRBV5-6, the J gene TRBJ1-6, with no clear D. Germline V CDR1 and CDR2: SGHDT, YYEEEE. Deletions cut 3 bases from V and 13 bases from J, with 14 bases between. CDR3 length equals 13 residues. The CDR3 loop reads CASSSIYTDPLHF. Written as DNA, the CDR3 is TGTGCCAGCAGCTCCATCTATACGGACCCCCTCCACTTT.

The rearrangement links TRBV19 to TRBJ1-1, with D maybe TRBD1 (5 bases). The germline V gene encodes CDR1 LNHDA and CDR2 SQIVND (reference sequence). V gave up 7 bases and J gave up 2 bases, with 11 bases separating them. This CDR3 region has 13 residues. The DNA for the CDR3 is TGTGCCAGTACTGGGCAGGGCAACACTGAAGCTTTCTTT. This translates into CASTGQGNTEAFF.

The chain uses TRBV5-4 and TRBJ1-1; 9 nucleotides align to TRBD1. The length of the CDR3 is 14 residues. Germline values: CDR1 SGHNT, CDR2 YYREEE (reference sequence). After removal of 4 bases from V and 8 bases from J, the junction contained 9 bases not matched to a gene. This chain's CDR3 is CASSTPDRGREAFF. In DNA, the CDR3 is TGTGCCAGCAGCACGCCGGACAGGGGCCGCGAAGCTTTCTTT.

As concerns this clone: Sequence at one end of the junction differs from germline and may be a read error. The chain links TRBV5-1 to TRBJ2-7; D gene ambiguous. Germline CDR1 reads SGHRS; CDR2 reads YFSETQ. There are 12 residues in the CDR3. CDR3 region: CASSLLVGEQHF. DNA of the CDR3: TGCGCCAGCAGCTTGCTCGTGGGTGAGCAGCACTTC. The full variable domain, with the rest looked up from reference TRBV5-1 and TRBJ2-7, is KAGVTQTPRYLIKTRGQQVTLSCSPISGHRSVSWYQQTPGQGLQFLFEYFSETQRNKGNFPGRFSGRQFSNSRSEMNVSTLELGDSALYLCASSLLVGEQHFGPGTRLTVT.

The CDR3 spells CASSAGFSYNEQFF. The CDR3 region has the DNA TGTGCCAGCAGCGCGGGGTTCTCCTACAATGAGCAGTTCTTC. The chain is built from TRBV9 and TRBJ2-1; tentatively, D is TRBD2 (5 bases). The CDR3 sequence is 14 residues long. Per the germline V gene, CDR1 is SGDLS and CDR2 is YYNGEE. Trimming cost V 3 bases and J 0 bases, with 7 bases left between them.

J is TRBJ1-3 and V is TRBV14; D not resolved. V was cut by 1 base and J by 4 bases, with 5 bases left in between. Germline CDR1 is SGHDN and CDR2 is FVKESK. The CDR3 extends over 13 amino acids. The CDR3 is CASSQGLGNTIYF. The CDR3 coding sequence is TGTGCCAGCAGCCAAGGTCTGGGAAACACCATATATTTT.

The chain is built from TRBV6-1 and TRBJ1-4; D is uncertain. This CDR3 contains 14 residues. Deletions cut 7 bases from V and 4 bases from J, with 13 bases between. CDR1 is MNHNS and CDR2 is SASEGT in the germline V gene. CDR3 region: CASTPGRLNEKLFF. The CDR3 DNA reads as TGTGCCAGCACCCCCGGCAGACTTAATGAAAAACTGTTTTTT.

The chain is built from TRBV2 and TRBJ2-3; D is uncertain. This CDR3 is built from 15 residues. V was trimmed by 0 bases and J by 1 base, leaving 8 bases between them. Germline-derived CDR1 and CDR2 are SNHLY and FYNNEI. CDR3 loop: CASSEANQGTDTQYF. The DNA of the CDR3 is TGTGCCAGCAGTGAAGCGAATCAGGGCACAGATACGCAGTATTTT. The full variable domain, in which reference TRBV2 and TRBJ2-3 provide the parts outside the CDR3, is EPEVTQTPSHQVTQMGQEVILRCVPISNHLYFYWYRQILGQKVEFLVSFYNNEISEKSEIFDDQFSVERPDGSNFTLKIRSTKLEDSAMYFCASSEANQGTDTQYFGPGTRLTVL.